This TCR beta chain was obtained from a study of T cell responses to AZD1222 COVID-19 vaccine. Profiled with immunoSEQ multiplex PCR; TCRdb holds only in-frame clones, not every one. The sample holds 150,000 to 200,000 clones; 87% are singletons and the top ten take less than 3%. The starting material was peripheral blood, obtained on day 0 of MenACWY control vaccination. The sequence was collected from an adult in good health.

The CDR3 region has the DNA TGTGCCACCAGTGATCCTCGGACAGGGGTTTTTCAGCCCCAGCATTTT. Translating gives CATSDPRTGVFQPQHF. The V gene is TRBV24-1, the J gene TRBJ1-5, with TRBD1 matching over 9 bases. Losses at the gene ends were 3 bases for V and 6 bases for J; bases not matched to a gene: 8. CDR1 and CDR2 (germline): KGHDR, SFDVKD. The CDR3 consists of 16 residues.